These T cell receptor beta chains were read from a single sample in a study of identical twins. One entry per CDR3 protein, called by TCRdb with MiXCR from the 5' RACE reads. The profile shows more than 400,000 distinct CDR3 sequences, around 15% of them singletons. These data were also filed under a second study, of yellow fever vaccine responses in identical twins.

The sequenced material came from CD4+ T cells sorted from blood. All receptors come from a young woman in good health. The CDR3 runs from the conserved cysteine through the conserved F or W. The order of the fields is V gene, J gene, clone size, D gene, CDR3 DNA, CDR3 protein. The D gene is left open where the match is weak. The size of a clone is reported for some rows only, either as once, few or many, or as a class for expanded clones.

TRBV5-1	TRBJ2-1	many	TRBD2	TGCGCCAGCAGCATATATACTAGCGGGGACTACAATGAGCAGTTCTTC	CASSIYTSGDYNEQFF
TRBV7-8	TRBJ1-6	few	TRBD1	TGTGCCAGCAGCTACGGACAGGGAAGGTCCTATAATTCACCCCTCCACTTT	CASSYGQGRSYNSPLHF
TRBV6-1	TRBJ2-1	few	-	TGTGCCAGCAGCCTTGAAGCCCTTGGTACTGGGTCCTACAATGAGCAGTTCTTC	CASSLEALGTGSYNEQFF
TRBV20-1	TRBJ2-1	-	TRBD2	TGCAGTGCAGATGGGCGGGGGGGGCCAATCAATGAGCAGTTCTTC	CSADGRGGPINEQFF
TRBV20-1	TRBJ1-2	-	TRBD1	TGCAGTGCTCTAAGGACAGGGGGCAACTATGGCTACACCTTC	CSALRTGGNYGYTF
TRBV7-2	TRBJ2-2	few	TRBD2	TGTGCCAGCAGCCCAGCGGGGGGGCCTCACGGGGAGCTGTTTTTT	CASSPAGGPHGELFF
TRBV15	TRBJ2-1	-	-	TGTGCCACCAGCAGAGATGACCGGACTTTGTACAATGAGCAGTTCTTC	CATSRDDRTLYNEQFF
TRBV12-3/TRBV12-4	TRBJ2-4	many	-	TGTGCCAGCAGCCGAGACAAACCCAAAAACATTCAGTACTTC	CASSRDKPKNIQYF
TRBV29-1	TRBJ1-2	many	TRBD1	TGCAGCGTTGGGGGACAGGGGTACGGCTATGGCTACACCTTC	CSVGGQGYGYGYTF
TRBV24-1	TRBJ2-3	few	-	TGTGCCACCAGTGATGCGGGACTCGGGAGATCGGATACGCAGTATTTT	CATSDAGLGRSDTQYF
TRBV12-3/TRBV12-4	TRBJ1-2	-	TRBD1	TGTGCCAGCAGCCTTGGGGGGACAGGGTATGGCTACACCTTC	CASSLGGTGYGYTF
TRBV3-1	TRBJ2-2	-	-	TGTGCCAGCAGCCAAGATGGTGGCTCCGGGGAGCTGTTTTTT	CASSQDGGSGELFF
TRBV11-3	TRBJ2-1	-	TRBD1	TGTGCCAGCAGCCGGACGGACAGGAACAATGAGCAGTTCTTC	CASSRTDRNNEQFF
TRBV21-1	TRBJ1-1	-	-	TGTGCCAGCACCTACAGCCTGAACACTGAAGCTTTCTTT	CASTYSLNTEAFF
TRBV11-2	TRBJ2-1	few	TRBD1	TGTGCCAGCAGCTCCTTACAGGGGGCGGGCAACAATGAGCAGTTCTTC	CASSSLQGAGNNEQFF
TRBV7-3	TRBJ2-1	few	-	TGTGCCAGCAGCCCCAAAACGACAATTCGTAATGAGCAGTTCTTC	CASSPKTTIRNEQFF
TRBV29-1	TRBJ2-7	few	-	TGCAGCGTCAAGACATGGACGGACAGAATGCGCTACGAGCAGTACTTC	CSVKTWTDRMRYEQYF
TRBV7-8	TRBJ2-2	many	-	TGTGCCAGCAGCCCGCAAGGTTGGGGATCCGGGGAGCTGTTTTTT	CASSPQGWGSGELFF
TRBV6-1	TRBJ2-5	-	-	TGTGCCAGCAAAATGGAGGGAGAGACCCAGTACTTC	CASKMEGETQYF
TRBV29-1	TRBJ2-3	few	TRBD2	TGCAGCGTTGTAGCGGGAGTCCGCACAGATACGCAGTATTTT	CSVVAGVRTDTQYF
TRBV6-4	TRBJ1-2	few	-	TGTGCCAGCAGTGATACTTTGGGGTATGGCTACACCTTC	CASSDTLGYGYTF
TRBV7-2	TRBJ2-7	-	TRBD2	TGTGCCAGCAGCTTAGCTAGCGGGACTTCCGAGCAGTACTTC	CASSLASGTSEQYF
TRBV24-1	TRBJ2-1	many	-	TGTGCCACCAGTGACTCCATAGCGGCGTGGTTCTTC	CATSDSIAAWFF
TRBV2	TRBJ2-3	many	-	TGTGCCAGCAGCTTCACCGGGACCAACACAGATACGCAGTATTTT	CASSFTGTNTDTQYF
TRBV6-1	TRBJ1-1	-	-	TGTGCCAGCAGAAACACACAGGGTCGAGGCACTGAAGCTTTCTTT	CASRNTQGRGTEAFF
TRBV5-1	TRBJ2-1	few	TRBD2	TGCGCCAGCAGCTTGGGTGGGAGGGCCGGAGATGAGCAGTTCTTC	CASSLGGRAGDEQFF
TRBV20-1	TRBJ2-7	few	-	TGCAGTGCTGGGGCGATAGGTGGCGAGCAGTACTTC	CSAGAIGGEQYF
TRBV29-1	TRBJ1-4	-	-	TGCAGCGTTGTGGGATACGACCCAACTAATGAAAAACTGTTTTTT	CSVVGYDPTNEKLFF
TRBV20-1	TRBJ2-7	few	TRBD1	TGCAGTACTATGGACAGGGGAAGGACCTACGAGCAGTACTTC	CSTMDRGRTYEQYF
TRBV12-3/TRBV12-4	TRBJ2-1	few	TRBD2	TGTGCCAGCAGTTTATCGGGAAGGACTAGCGGGAGGGCCTCCTACAATGAGCAGTTCTTC	CASSLSGRTSGRASYNEQFF
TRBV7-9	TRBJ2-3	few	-	TGTGCCAGCAGCCCCCAGGGCGGGTCCACAGATACGCAGTATTTT	CASSPQGGSTDTQYF
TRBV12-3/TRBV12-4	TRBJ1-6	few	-	TGTGCCAGCGCCTCCCGGGGGGCTGTTAATTCACCCCTCCACTTT	CASASRGAVNSPLHF
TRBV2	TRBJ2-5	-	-	TGTGCCAGCAGTGATGACACGCGAAAGACCCAGTACTTC	CASSDDTRKTQYF
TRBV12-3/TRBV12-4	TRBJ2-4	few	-	TGTGCCAGCAGCAGCAGGCCCCTTTTCCTAGCCAAAAACATTCAGTACTTC	CASSSRPLFLAKNIQYF
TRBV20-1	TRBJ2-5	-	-	TGCAGTGCCAACCACAGGGAAGAGACCCAGTACTTC	CSANHREETQYF
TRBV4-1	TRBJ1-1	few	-	TGCGCCAGCAGCCAACCCGACAGGTCGAACACTGAAGCCTTCTTT	CASSQPDRSNTEAFF
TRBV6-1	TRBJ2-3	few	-	TGTGCCAGCAGCCGACTAAGGGGCCTCACAGATACGCAGTATTTT	CASSRLRGLTDTQYF
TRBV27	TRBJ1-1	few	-	TGTGCCAGCAGTTTCCGTGGGACACTGAACACTGAAGCTTTCTTT	CASSFRGTLNTEAFF
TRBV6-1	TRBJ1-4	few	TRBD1	TGTGCCAGCAGTGAAAGACAGGGATTAAAACTGTTTTTT	CASSERQGLKLFF
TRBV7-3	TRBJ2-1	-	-	TGTGCCAGCAGCTTCCCCGGGGCCAATGAGCAGTTCTTC	CASSFPGANEQFF
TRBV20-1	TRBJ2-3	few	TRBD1	TGCAGTGCGGCCAGGGGGCCATCTAGCACAGATACGCAGTATTTT	CSAARGPSSTDTQYF
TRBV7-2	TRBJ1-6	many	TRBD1	TGTGCCAGCAGCCCAAGACAGGGCAGAAATTCACCCCTCCACTTT	CASSPRQGRNSPLHF
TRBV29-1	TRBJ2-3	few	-	TGCAGCGTTGGACAGGGCACAGATACGCAGTATTTT	CSVGQGTDTQYF
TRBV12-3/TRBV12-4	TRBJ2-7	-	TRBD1	TGTGCCAGCAGTTTAGCCTTTCCAAGACAGGGCCGTCCCTACGAGCAGTACTTC	CASSLAFPRQGRPYEQYF
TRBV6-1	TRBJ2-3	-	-	TGTGCCAGCACTCCGGGGCCAGGCACAGATACGCAGTATTTT	CASTPGPGTDTQYF
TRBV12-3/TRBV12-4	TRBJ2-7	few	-	TGTGCCAGCAGTTTAGGAGAGGACTACGAGCAGTACTTC	CASSLGEDYEQYF
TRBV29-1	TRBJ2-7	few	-	TGCAGCGTTGATTCGGGGGGCATAGTCTACGAGCAGTACTTC	CSVDSGGIVYEQYF
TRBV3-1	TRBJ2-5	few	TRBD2	TGTGCCAGCAGCCAAGGAGCGGGAGGGAGTTTGAAGACCCAGTACTTC	CASSQGAGGSLKTQYF
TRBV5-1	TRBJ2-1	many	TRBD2	TGCGCCAGCAGCCGGACCGGGACTAGCGCTTACAATGAGCAGTTCTTC	CASSRTGTSAYNEQFF
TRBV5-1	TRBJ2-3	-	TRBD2	TGCGCCAGCAGAGCTAGCGGGACCACAGATACGCAGTATTTT	CASRASGTTDTQYF